The 25 T cell receptor beta chains in this list originate from one sample, sequenced in a study of T cell clones after liver transplantation. Data came from immunoSEQ multiplex PCR; TCRdb stores just in-frame clones and leaves some out. The sample consists of around 51,000 clones, roughly nine tenths of them appearing once. The input for sequencing was CD8+ T cells from blood, taken 12 months after liver transplant. These receptors came from a human patient who received a liver transplant. The graft donor may be the source of some T cells.

The J gene is TRBJ2-1, the V gene TRBV9, with 12 nucleotides matching TRBD2. CDR3 size: 17 residues. Unmatched junction bases numbered 10, after V lost 4 bases and J lost 5 bases. Germline CDR1 is SGDLS and CDR2 is YYNGEE. The CDR3 DNA reads TGTGCCAGCAGCCCCAGTCCGGCTAGCGGGAGGGACAATGAGCAGTTCTTC. Its protein is CASSPSPASGRDNEQFF.

This clone was picked up one time. This rearrangement joins TRBV11-2 to TRBJ1-5; D not certain. Germline V gene data show CDR1 as SGHAT and CDR2 as FQNNGV. V was shortened by 2 bases and J by 3 bases, with 5 bases between the two germline ends. The CDR3 runs 13 residues. The CDR3 coding sequence is TGTGCCAGCAGCTTATCTGTCAATCAGCCCCAGCATTTT. Translating it yields CASSLSVNQPQHF. Looking up the rest from reference TRBV11-2 and TRBJ1-5 gives the full variable domain: EAGVAQSPRYKIIEKRQSVAFWCNPISGHATLYWYQQILGQGPKLLIQFQNNGVVDDSQLPKDRFSAERLKGVDSTLKIQPAKLEDSAVYLCASSLSVNQPQHFGDGTRLSIL.

The chain recombines TRBV29-1 with TRBJ2-3, with a weak D call TRBD1 (5 bases). From germline, CDR1 is SQVTM and CDR2 ANQGSEA. V was clipped by 5 bases and J by 2 bases, with 14 bases between them. This CDR3 is built from 14 residues. For the CDR3, the DNA is TGCAGCGTTCGACAGCGAGACAACACAGATACGCAGTATTTT. This sequence encodes CSVRQRDNTDTQYF.

Sample share makes this clone medium-sized. The J gene is TRBJ2-3, the V gene TRBV30, with D maybe TRBD2 (5 bases). V was clipped by 1 base and J by 6 bases, with 5 bases between them. From germline, CDR1 is GTSNPN and CDR2 SVGIG (reference sequence). CDR3 size: 11 residues. CDR3 sequence: CAWSGGDTQYF. As DNA, the CDR3 is TGTGCCTGGAGTGGAGGGGATACGCAGTATTTT.

The J gene is TRBJ2-1, the V gene TRBV12-5, with 11 bases that match TRBD2. CDR3 size: 16 residues. Looked up from germline, CDR1 is LGHNT and CDR2 is FRNRAP. Losses at the gene ends were 6 bases for V and 0 bases for J; bases not matched to a gene: 4. CDR3 in amino acids: CASGKTSGSSYNEQFF. DNA of the CDR3: TGTGCTAGTGGCAAAACTAGCGGGAGCTCCTACAATGAGCAGTTCTTC. The full variable domain, completed using reference TRBV12-5 and TRBJ2-1, is DARVTQTPRHKVTEMGQEVTMRCQPILGHNTVFWYRQTMMQGLELLAYFRNRAPLDDSGMPKDRFSAEMPDATLATLKIQPSEPRDSAVYFCASGKTSGSSYNEQFFGPGTRLTVL.

The gene calls are TRBV7-8 and TRBJ2-1; D remains ambiguous. The CDR3 loop spans 12 amino acids. CDR1 is SGHVS, CDR2 FQNEAQ, per germline. V lost 3 bases to trimming and J lost 3 bases, with 3 bases between them. CDR3 bases: TGTGCCAGCAGCTTCCTCTACAATGAGCAGTTCTTC. It codes for CASSFLYNEQFF. Complete variable domain (other parts from reference TRBV7-8 and TRBJ2-1): GAGVSQSPRYKVAKRGQDVALRCDPISGHVSLFWYQQALGQGPEFLTYFQNEAQLDKSGLPSDRFFAERPEGSVSTLKIQRTQQEDSAVYLCASSFLYNEQFFGPGTRLTVL.

V usage is TRBV19 and J usage is TRBJ1-1; D unclear. The CDR3 sequence is 14 residues long. Germline V gives CDR1 LNHDA, CDR2 SQIVND (reference sequence). V was cut by 3 bases and J by 1 base, with 9 bases left in between. The CDR3 nucleotides read TGTGCCAGTAGTATTCAGGAGGGGAACACTGAAGCTTTCTTT. It is translated as CASSIQEGNTEAFF.

This clone was found once. The rearrangement uses TRBV28 and TRBJ2-7; perhaps TRBD2 as D (5 bases). Trimming shortened V by 2 bases and J by 6 bases, and 14 bases separated the two germline ends. Germline V gives CDR1 MDHEN, CDR2 SYDVKM. CDR3 length equals 14 residues. The CDR3 is CASSLVAQGGEQYF. The CDR3 bases are TGTGCCAGCAGTTTAGTAGCCCAAGGAGGCGAGCAGTACTTC.

This chain uses TRBV2 with TRBJ2-2; TRBD2 agrees at 9 bases. The germline CDR1 and CDR2 sequences are SNHLY and FYNNEI. V shed 9 bases, J shed 1 base, and the junction held 3 bases outside the gene matches. The CDR3 totals 14 residues. The CDR3 protein is CARETSGNTGELFF. The CDR3 coding sequence is TGTGCCAGGGAGACTAGCGGGAACACCGGGGAGCTGTTTTTT.

J is TRBJ2-5 and V is TRBV19; 11 bases fit TRBD2. The CDR3 sequence is 16 residues long. The J segment lost 3 bases and the V segment lost 1 base, leaving 4 bases of the junction unmatched. Germline V gene data show CDR1 as LNHDA and CDR2 as SQIVND (reference sequence). This chain's CDR3 is CASSIARGLAEETQYF. In nucleotides, the CDR3 is TGTGCCAGTAGTATAGCTAGGGGACTAGCGGAAGAGACCCAGTACTTC.

The chain recombines TRBV2 with TRBJ2-7, with 9 bases matching TRBD1. The CDR3 is 14 amino acids. V lost 6 bases, J lost 6 bases, and 9 bases stayed unmatched. CDR1 and CDR2 (germline): SNHLY, FYNNEI. The CDR3 DNA sequence: TGTGCCAGCAGCGAACCCTGGACAGGGGCCGAGCAGTACTTC. Translating gives CASSEPWTGAEQYF.

The chain employs TRBV28 and TRBJ2-1; tentatively, D is TRBD1 (5 bases). CDR1 MDHEN and CDR2 SYDVKM come from the germline V gene. Deletions cut 4 bases from V and 9 bases from J, with 16 bases between. The CDR3 is made up of 14 amino acids. CDR3 amino acids: CASSSQGTLGEQFF. DNA of the CDR3: TGTGCCAGCAGTTCCCAGGGCACCCTTGGTGAGCAGTTCTTC.

The chain joins TRBV5-1 to TRBJ2-3; TRBD2 aligns across 13 bases. This CDR3 is built from 18 residues. Germline V gene sequence: CDR1 SGHRS, CDR2 YFSETQ. V lost 1 base and J lost 1; bases outside the gene matches: 6. CDR3 sequence: CASSLRTSGSYGTDTQYF. CDR3 in DNA: TGCGCCAGCAGCTTGAGGACTAGCGGGAGTTATGGCACAGATACGCAGTATTTT.

This clone occurred a few times. The gene calls are TRBV27 and TRBJ2-7; the match to TRBD1 covers 8 bases. The germline CDR1 and CDR2 sequences are MNHEY and SMNVEV (reference sequence). V dropped 10 bases and J dropped 5; count of bases not matched to a gene: 10. The CDR3 is made up of 13 amino acids. The CDR3 spells CATATTGVHEQYF. The CDR3 nucleotides are TGTGCCACTGCGACGACAGGGGTCCACGAGCAGTACTTC.

V and J are TRBV18 and TRBJ2-5; 7 bases map to TRBD2. The trim removed 3 bases at V and 5 bases at J, leaving 12 bases unmatched. The length of the CDR3 is 16 residues. From germline, CDR1 is KGHSH and CDR2 LQKENI. In DNA, the CDR3 is TGTGCCAGCTCACCGCTCGAGGGGAGGGAGGTGGAGACCCAGTACTTC. Translation: CASSPLEGREVETQYF.

The chain combines TRBV11-2 with TRBJ1-5, with D possibly matching TRBD1 (5 bases). This CDR3 has 16 amino acids. With 1 base removed from V and 6 bases from J, the gap between germline ends came to 16 bases. Germline V lookup: CDR1 SGHAT, CDR2 FQNNGV. DNA for the CDR3: TGTGCCAGCAGCTTAGGGTCAGGCTTAGGGGCTCAGCCCCAGCATTTT. This sequence encodes CASSLGSGLGAQPQHF.

The chain links TRBV7-2 to TRBJ2-1; 11 bases are shared with TRBD2. In germline, CDR1 is SGHTA, CDR2 FQGNSA. With V trimmed by 3 bases and J by 9 bases, 7 bases remained unmatched. The CDR3 runs to 15 residues. CDR3 loop: CASSFLAGGRGEQFF. For the CDR3, the DNA is TGTGCCAGCAGCTTCCTAGCGGGAGGCCGGGGTGAGCAGTTCTTC.

The chain's CDR3 is CASSFTDGTEKLFF. The CDR3, as DNA: TGTGCCAGCAGTTTCACGGACGGCACAGAAAAACTGTTTTTT. The V gene is TRBV6-6, the J gene TRBJ1-4, with D unresolved. Trimming removed 4 bases from V and 8 bases from J, with 14 bases in between. CDR1 and CDR2 from the germline V gene are MNHNY and SVGAGI (reference sequence). The CDR3 loop spans 14 amino acids.

The V call is TRBV29-1, the J call TRBJ1-2; D uncertain. Germline values: CDR1 SQVTM, CDR2 ANQGSEA. The germline V and J ends were trimmed by 3 bases and 8 bases, with 13 bases remaining between them. The CDR3 totals 12 residues. The CDR3 bases are TGCAGCGTTGACCTAACCCCCGAGGGCTACACCTTC. Protein sequence: CSVDLTPEGYTF. Drawing the rest from reference TRBV29-1 and TRBJ1-2, the complete variable domain is SAVISQKPSRDICQRGTSLTIQCQVDSQVTMMFWYRQQPGQSLTLIATANQGSEATYESGFVIDKFPISRPNLTFSTLTVSNMSPEDSSIYLCSVDLTPEGYTFGSGTRLTVV.

This chain links TRBV5-6 with TRBJ2-1; no clear D. Per germline, CDR1 SGHDT and CDR2 YYEEEE. The CDR3 runs 11 residues. The V gene lost 2 bases and the J gene lost 9 bases, with 6 bases spanning the gap. The CDR3 DNA reads as TGTGCCAGCAGCTTCGCAAGTGAGCAGTTCTTC. Amino acid sequence: CASSFASEQFF.

The chain couples TRBV6-5 to TRBJ1-4, with TRBD1 matching over 9 bases. Per germline, CDR1 MNHEY and CDR2 SVGAGI. This CDR3 is built from 14 residues. V lost 2 bases to trimming and J lost 7 bases; unmatched junction nucleotides: 2. The CDR3 loop is CASSYGTGFEKLFF. The CDR3 DNA reads as TGTGCCAGCAGTTACGGGACAGGGTTTGAAAAACTGTTTTTT.

This chain uses TRBV9 with TRBJ1-1, with D possibly matching TRBD1 (5 bases). V lost 0 bases and J lost 3, with 9 bases in between. Germline V gene data show CDR1 as SGDLS and CDR2 as YYNGEE. CDR3 length: 14 residues. CDR3 DNA: TGTGCCAGCAGCGTAGAGGGGTTGGACACTGAAGCTTTCTTT. Amino acid sequence: CASSVEGLDTEAFF.

The chain is built from TRBV4-3 and TRBJ2-7, with D possibly being TRBD1 (5 bases). Germline CDR1 is LGHNA and CDR2 is YSLEER. The CDR3 spans 15 residues. V was trimmed by 0 bases and J by 3 bases, leaving 12 bases between them. CDR3 sequence: CASSQDRAGFYEQYF. Here the CDR3 DNA reads TGCGCCAGCAGCCAAGATCGGGCAGGGTTCTACGAGCAGTACTTC.

V usage is TRBV19 and J usage is TRBJ1-2; 7 bases are a match to TRBD1. This CDR3 contains 15 residues. From germline, CDR1 is LNHDA and CDR2 SQIVND (reference sequence). V trimming: 5 bases; J trimming: 4 bases; junction bases outside the gene matches: 10. The CDR3 loop reads CASSATPGQFYGYTF. In DNA, the CDR3 is TGTGCCAGTAGTGCAACCCCGGGACAGTTCTATGGCTACACCTTC.

Within the sample, this clone is medium-sized. V usage is TRBV7-9 and J usage is TRBJ1-2, with 7 nucleotides matching TRBD1. V gave up 3 bases and J gave up 8 bases; unmatched junction bases: 15. The CDR3 runs 16 residues. The germline V gene encodes CDR1 SEHNR and CDR2 FQNEAQ (reference sequence). The CDR3 region has the DNA TGTGCCAGCAGCTTTTCCGCCCAAGAGGGGGCGCTAGGCTACACCTTC. This gives the protein CASSFSAQEGALGYTF.